Below, 14 T cell receptor beta chains from the same sample are listed, as sequenced in a study of siplizumab effects on memory and regulatory T cells. Assay used: immunoSEQ multiplex PCR; TCRdb lists only in-frame clones, some missing. Among about 97,000 clones listed, approximately 90% were seen once. Material: CD4+ T cells sorted from blood. These receptors all come from a human donor in good health.

This clone was counted a few times. V usage is TRBV5-1 and J usage is TRBJ1-1; D gene uncertain. The V end was cut by 4 bases, the J end by 1 base, with 17 bases between. CDR3 size: 16 residues. Germline V gives CDR1 SGHRS, CDR2 YFSETQ. The CDR3 nucleotides read TGCGCCAGCAGCCCCCAGCGAGAGCCCAAGAACACTGAAGCTTTCTTT. Translation gives CASSPQREPKNTEAFF.

V usage is TRBV29-1 and J usage is TRBJ1-5; 7 bases fit TRBD1. Germline CDR1 SQVTM, CDR2 ANQGSEA. Trimming at V came to 7 bases and at J to 3 bases, leaving 6 bases not matched to a gene. CDR3 length: 13 residues. CDR3 nucleotide sequence: TGCAGCGCGGGGGACAGAACCAATCAGCCCCAGCATTTT. The encoded protein is CSAGDRTNQPQHF.

The gene calls are TRBV30 and TRBJ1-1; no firm D call. Germline CDR1 is GTSNPN and CDR2 is SVGIG (reference sequence). The V end lost 3 bases, the J end lost 3 bases, and 11 bases lay between the germline ends. CDR3 length: 13 residues. The CDR3 DNA sequence: TGTGCCTGGAGGGGAGCGTGGGACACTGAAGCTTTCTTT. As protein: CAWRGAWDTEAFF.

The chain has TRBV5-1 and TRBJ2-2; 10 nucleotides agree with TRBD2. Germline assignment: CDR1 SGHRS and CDR2 YFSETQ. V lost 9 bases and J lost 5; bases outside the gene matches: 19. The CDR3 has 18 residues. The CDR3 DNA sequence: TGCGCCACCAAAAGGATTACTAGCGGGATCTCCCAGACCGGGGAGCTGTTTTTT. Translated: CATKRITSGISQTGELFF. Looking up the rest from reference TRBV5-1 and TRBJ2-2 gives the full variable domain: KAGVTQTPRYLIKTRGQQVTLSCSPISGHRSVSWYQQTPGQGLQFLFEYFSETQRNKGNFPGRFSGRQFSNSRSEMNVSTLELGDSALYLCATKRITSGISQTGELFFGEGSRLTVL.

The chain links TRBV30 to TRBJ1-2; 7 bases map to TRBD1. The V gene end was trimmed by 2 bases and the J gene end by 2 bases; junction bases not matched to a gene: 2. Germline CDR1 GTSNPN, CDR2 SVGIG (reference sequence). CDR3 length equals 13 residues. In DNA form, the CDR3 reads TGTGCCTGGAGTCAAGGGGGCAACTATGGCTACACCTTC. Translating gives CAWSQGGNYGYTF.

The chain recombines TRBV7-8 with TRBJ2-3; D remains ambiguous. The V end lost 2 bases, the J end lost 0 bases, and 12 bases lay between the germline ends. Germline values: CDR1 SGHVS, CDR2 FQNEAQ. The CDR3 is made up of 16 amino acids. CDR3 in DNA: TGTGCCAGCAGCTTACAGATCGGGTTGAGCACAGATACGCAGTATTTT. Residues: CASSLQIGLSTDTQYF.

V gene TRBV7-9 combines with J gene TRBJ2-7; D not certain. Deletions cut 5 bases from V and 3 bases from J, with 8 bases between. This CDR3 contains 12 residues. Germline V gives CDR1 SEHNR, CDR2 FQNEAQ (reference sequence). The CDR3 is CASSKTDYEQYF. CDR3 DNA sequence: TGTGCCAGCAGCAAAACAGACTACGAGCAGTACTTC.

The chain has TRBV19 and TRBJ2-5; D call uncertain. Trimming took 3 bases from V and 2 from J, leaving 7 bases between them. CDR1 and CDR2 (germline): LNHDA, SQIVND (reference sequence). The CDR3 spans 13 residues. In nucleotides, the CDR3 is TGTGCCAGTAGTATGGGCAGGCAAGAGACCCAGTACTTC. Its protein product is CASSMGRQETQYF.

The chain has TRBV6-5 and TRBJ1-4; D perhaps matches TRBD1 (5 bases). The CDR3 sequence is 14 residues long. Trimming stripped 4 bases from V and 7 bases from J, with 13 bases between. CDR1 is MNHEY and CDR2 is SVGAGI in the germline V gene. The CDR3 reads CASSFGHLGEKLFF. The CDR3 nucleotides are TGTGCCAGCAGTTTCGGACACCTGGGTGAAAAACTGTTTTTT.

J is TRBJ2-1 and V is TRBV29-1; the D gene is possibly TRBD1 (7 bases). Germline V gene lookup returns CDR1 SQVTM and CDR2 ANQGSEA. The CDR3 is 14 residues long. V lost 6 bases to trimming and J lost 9 bases, with 21 bases between them. The CDR3 spells CSVTGAGGLGEQFF. CDR3 bases: TGCAGCGTCACGGGGGCAGGGGGATTGGGTGAGCAGTTCTTC.

The CDR3 is CASSKDRGGTGELFF. The CDR3 DNA is TGTGCCAGTAGTAAGGACAGGGGGGGCACCGGGGAGCTGTTTTTT. The V gene is TRBV19, the J gene TRBJ2-2, with 10 bases that match TRBD1. Per germline, CDR1 LNHDA and CDR2 SQIVND (reference sequence). The CDR3 extends over 15 amino acids. V shed 4 bases and J 4 bases; nucleotides not matched to a gene: 3.

The chain uses TRBV27 and TRBJ1-4, with D perhaps matching TRBD1 (5 bases). V dropped 3 bases and J dropped 7 bases, with 12 bases sitting between them. The CDR3 runs 14 residues. CDR1 and CDR2 (germline): MNHEY, SMNVEV (reference sequence). This chain's CDR3 is CASSLGRVGEKLFF. CDR3 DNA: TGTGCCAGCAGTTTGGGCAGGGTGGGTGAAAAACTGTTTTTT.

This chain joins TRBV19 and TRBJ2-1; TRBD2 matches 7 bases. With 5 bases clipped from V and 2 bases from J, the junction kept 6 bases outside the gene matches. The length of the CDR3 is 15 residues. The V gene's germline CDR1 is LNHDA and CDR2 SQIVND (reference sequence). The CDR3 DNA reads as TGTGCCAGTAGTGCCAGACTAGCTCCCTACAATGAGCAGTTCTTC. It specifies CASSARLAPYNEQFF. The complete variable domain, with remaining parts taken from reference TRBV19 and TRBJ2-1, reads DGGITQSPKYLFRKEGQNVTLSCEQNLNHDAMYWYRQDPGQGLRLIYYSQIVNDFQKGDIAEGYSVSREKKESFPLTVTSAQKNPTAFYLCASSARLAPYNEQFFGPGTRLTVL.

V and J are TRBV28 and TRBJ2-7; 8 bases line up with TRBD1. V dropped 6 bases and J dropped 3; count of bases not matched to a gene: 10. The CDR3 extends over 15 amino acids. CDR1 MDHEN and CDR2 SYDVKM come from the germline V gene. The CDR3 spells CASRRASGTGYEQYF. Here the CDR3 DNA reads TGTGCCAGCAGGCGTGCCTCCGGGACAGGCTACGAGCAGTACTTC.